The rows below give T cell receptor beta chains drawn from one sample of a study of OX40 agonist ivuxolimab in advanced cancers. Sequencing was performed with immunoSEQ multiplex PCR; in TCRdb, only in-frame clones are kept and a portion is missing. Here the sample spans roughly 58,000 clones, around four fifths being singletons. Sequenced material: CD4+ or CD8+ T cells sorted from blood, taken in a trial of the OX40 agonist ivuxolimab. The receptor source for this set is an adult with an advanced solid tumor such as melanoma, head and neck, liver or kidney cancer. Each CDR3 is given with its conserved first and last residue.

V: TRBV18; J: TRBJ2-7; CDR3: CASSPYEGFAYEQYF
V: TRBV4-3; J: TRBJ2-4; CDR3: CASSQETTKNIQYF
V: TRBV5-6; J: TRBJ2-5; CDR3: CASSYRGLQETQYF
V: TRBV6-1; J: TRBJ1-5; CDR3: CASSGDRGQPQHF
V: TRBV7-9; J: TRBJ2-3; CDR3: CASSKTSFAGADTQYF
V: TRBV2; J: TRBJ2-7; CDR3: CASSLLGLAAYEQYF
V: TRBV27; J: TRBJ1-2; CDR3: CASSFSQGPYGYTF
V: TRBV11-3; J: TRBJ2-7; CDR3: CASSLDLGLAETYEQYF
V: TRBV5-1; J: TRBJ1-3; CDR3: CASSTGQGATSGNTIYF
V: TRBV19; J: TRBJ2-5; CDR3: CASTPRAGETQYF
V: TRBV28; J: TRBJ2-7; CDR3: CASSLRYEQYF
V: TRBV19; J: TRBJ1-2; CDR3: CASSKDTQGWYTF
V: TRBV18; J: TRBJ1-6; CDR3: CASSRITGENSPLHF
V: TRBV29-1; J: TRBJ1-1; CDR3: CSVERQGRNTEAFF
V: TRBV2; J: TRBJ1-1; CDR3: CASSDRVRTEAFF